A single TCR beta chain is shown here with its context. Its antigen is unknown. This specimen comes from a study of graft-versus-host responses after intestinal transplantation. The wider study: Isolated intestinal, liver-intestinal, or multivisceral transplants had been given to the recipients. Induction with anti-thymocyte globulin, then tacrolimus and steroids for around three years, was given to all recipients. Study-level findings and limits: Patients with graft-donor T cell macrochimerism had high graft-versus-host to host-versus-graft clonal ratios in allografts.

This table comes from immunoSEQ multiplex PCR, and its TCRdb copy is limited to in-frame clones, with some not included. The sample lists 90,000 to 150,000 clones, about 93% occurring once. This TCR came from a human donor who received an intestinal transplant. The sequencing used unstimulated CD4+ T cells sorted from spleen or lymph node cells, collected before intestinal transplant.

In nucleotides, the CDR3 is TGTGCCAGCACCACAGCGGGATCCTACAATGAGCAGTTCTTC. Translating gives CASTTAGSYNEQFF. This sequence joins TRBV28 and TRBJ2-1; 7 bases are a match to TRBD2. V lost 7 bases, J lost 1 base, and 4 bases stayed unmatched. The CDR3 sequence is 14 residues long. Germline loops: CDR1 MDHEN, CDR2 SYDVKM.